The 8 T cell receptor beta chains presented below share a single source sample, sequenced in a study of blood T cell repertoires in COVID-19 (TCRdb year 2020). The library relied on the immunoSEQ multiplex PCR assay. TCRdb mirrors the immuneACCESS table, restricted to in-frame sequences. Some clones are absent from its copies; in checked studies, under half trace to an unresolved V gene, and the reason for the others is unknown. The sample data list some 170,000 clones, and around 84% of these were observed just once. Together, the top ten hold 13% to 15% of the sample. Material: PBMCs or T cells enriched from blood (not recorded which). Source of these receptors: a man aged 50-60 years who had recovered from COVID-19.

This chain links TRBV12-3 or TRBV12-4 with TRBJ2-3; a weak D match, TRBD1 (5 bases). With 6 bases removed from V and 10 bases from J, the gap between germline ends came to 14 bases. The CDR3 has 12 residues. The CDR3 loop reads CASSSPQGPQYF. Here the CDR3 DNA reads TGTGCCAGCAGCTCTCCCCAGGGCCCGCAGTATTTT.

A single count supports this clone. The chain links TRBV21-1 to TRBJ2-5; the listed D gene, TRBD2, was not tested against the DNA. TRBV21-1 is a documented pseudogene. The length of the CDR3 is 18 residues. CDR3 nucleotides: TGTGCCAGCAGCCGAAAACGGCTCCACTACCCCTACCAAGAGACCCAGTACTTC. It translates to CASSRKRLHYPYQETQYF.

On this clone itself: The junction shows a germline mismatch at one end, possibly a read error. V gene TRBV7-7 combines with J gene TRBJ1-6; the D gene is possibly TRBD1 (5 bases). CDR1 is SSHAT and CDR2 is FNYEAQ in the germline V gene (reference sequence). CDR3 length: 14 amino acids. CDR3 amino acids: CASSPGLDNSPLHF. CDR3 nucleotide sequence: TGTGCTAGCAGCCCGGGACTGGATAATTCACCCCTCCACTTT. Variable domain in full (rest from reference TRBV7-7 and TRBJ1-6): GAGVSQSPRYKVTKRGQDVTLRCDPISSHATLYWYQQALGQGPEFLTYFNYEAQPDKSGLPSDRFSAERPEGSISTLTIQRTEQRDSAMYRCASSPGLDNSPLHFGNGTRLTVT.

This sequence joins TRBV23-1 and TRBJ2-5, with 7 positions matching TRBD1. TRBV23-1 is treated as an ORF (open reading frame) with a function not yet certain. The CDR3 loop spans 16 amino acids. V was pared by 0 bases and J by 1 base, with 5 bases of the junction left unmatched. The CDR3 region is CASSQSGGRGQETQYF. The CDR3 coding sequence is TGCGCCAGCAGTCAATCAGGGGGCAGGGGCCAAGAGACCCAGTACTTC.

This chain connects TRBV28 to TRBJ1-4, with TRBD1 matching over 9 bases. After removal of 6 bases from V and 8 bases from J, the junction contained 13 bases not matched to a gene. Per the germline V gene, CDR1 is MDHEN and CDR2 is SYDVKM. The CDR3 sequence is 16 residues long. CDR3 in amino acids: CASSTPGQGVNEKLFF. The CDR3 nucleotides are TGTGCCAGCAGCACACCGGGACAGGGCGTGAACGAAAAACTGTTTTTT.

This chain joins TRBV24-1 and TRBJ1-2; maybe TRBD1 (5 bases). V gave up 3 bases and J gave up 8 bases, with 9 bases separating them. The germline CDR1 and CDR2 sequences are KGHDR and SFDVKD. The CDR3 runs 12 residues. DNA for the CDR3: TGTGCCACCAGTGATGCAGGGTCCGGCTACACCTTC. Translating gives CATSDAGSGYTF.

V usage is TRBV19 and J usage is TRBJ1-2; 12 nucleotides line up with TRBD1. This CDR3 has 17 amino acids. Looked up from germline, CDR1 is LNHDA and CDR2 is SQIVND (reference sequence). V shed 5 bases and J 4 bases; nucleotides not matched to a gene: 11. The CDR3 DNA reads TGTGCCAGTAGTTCGGGGACAGGGGGCGGATTTAGCTATGGCTACACCTTC. This codes for CASSSGTGGGFSYGYTF.

The chain uses TRBV9 and TRBJ1-3; D gene uncertain. Between the trimmed V and J ends, which lost 4 bases and 0 bases, there was a span of 17 bases. Germline V gives CDR1 SGDLS, CDR2 YYNGEE. This CDR3 region has 17 residues. The CDR3 spells CASSSNRALLSGNTIYF. The CDR3 nucleotides read TGTGCCAGCAGCTCTAATCGCGCACTTCTCTCTGGAAACACCATATATTTT.